This T cell receptor (beta chain) was retrieved from a study of OX40 agonist ivuxolimab in advanced cancers. The method was immunoSEQ multiplex PCR; TCRdb's version includes in-frame clones alone and lacks a portion of them. The sample shows under 150,000 clones, 75% to 90% of them seen only once. CDR1 and CDR2 from the germline V gene are SGHTA and FQGNSA. The CDR3 length is 11 residues. V was pared by 5 bases and J by 11 bases, with 11 bases between. V usage is TRBV7-2 and J usage is TRBJ2-3; TRBD1 is a possible D gene (6 bases). The material was CD4+ or CD8+ T cells sorted from blood, obtained in a trial of the OX40 agonist ivuxolimab. This sequence was found in an adult with an advanced solid tumor such as melanoma, head and neck, liver or kidney cancer. In nucleotides, the CDR3 is TGTGCCAGCAGCCTCGGACAGAAGCAGTATTTT. The encoded protein is CASSLGQKQYF. The variable domain in full, with the rest retrieved from reference TRBV7-2 and TRBJ2-3, is GAGVSQSPSNKVTEKGKDVELRCDPISGHTALYWYRQSLGQGLEFLIYFQGNSAPDKSGLPSDRFSAERTGGSVSTLTIQRTQQEDSAVYLCASSLGQKQYFGPGTRLTVL.